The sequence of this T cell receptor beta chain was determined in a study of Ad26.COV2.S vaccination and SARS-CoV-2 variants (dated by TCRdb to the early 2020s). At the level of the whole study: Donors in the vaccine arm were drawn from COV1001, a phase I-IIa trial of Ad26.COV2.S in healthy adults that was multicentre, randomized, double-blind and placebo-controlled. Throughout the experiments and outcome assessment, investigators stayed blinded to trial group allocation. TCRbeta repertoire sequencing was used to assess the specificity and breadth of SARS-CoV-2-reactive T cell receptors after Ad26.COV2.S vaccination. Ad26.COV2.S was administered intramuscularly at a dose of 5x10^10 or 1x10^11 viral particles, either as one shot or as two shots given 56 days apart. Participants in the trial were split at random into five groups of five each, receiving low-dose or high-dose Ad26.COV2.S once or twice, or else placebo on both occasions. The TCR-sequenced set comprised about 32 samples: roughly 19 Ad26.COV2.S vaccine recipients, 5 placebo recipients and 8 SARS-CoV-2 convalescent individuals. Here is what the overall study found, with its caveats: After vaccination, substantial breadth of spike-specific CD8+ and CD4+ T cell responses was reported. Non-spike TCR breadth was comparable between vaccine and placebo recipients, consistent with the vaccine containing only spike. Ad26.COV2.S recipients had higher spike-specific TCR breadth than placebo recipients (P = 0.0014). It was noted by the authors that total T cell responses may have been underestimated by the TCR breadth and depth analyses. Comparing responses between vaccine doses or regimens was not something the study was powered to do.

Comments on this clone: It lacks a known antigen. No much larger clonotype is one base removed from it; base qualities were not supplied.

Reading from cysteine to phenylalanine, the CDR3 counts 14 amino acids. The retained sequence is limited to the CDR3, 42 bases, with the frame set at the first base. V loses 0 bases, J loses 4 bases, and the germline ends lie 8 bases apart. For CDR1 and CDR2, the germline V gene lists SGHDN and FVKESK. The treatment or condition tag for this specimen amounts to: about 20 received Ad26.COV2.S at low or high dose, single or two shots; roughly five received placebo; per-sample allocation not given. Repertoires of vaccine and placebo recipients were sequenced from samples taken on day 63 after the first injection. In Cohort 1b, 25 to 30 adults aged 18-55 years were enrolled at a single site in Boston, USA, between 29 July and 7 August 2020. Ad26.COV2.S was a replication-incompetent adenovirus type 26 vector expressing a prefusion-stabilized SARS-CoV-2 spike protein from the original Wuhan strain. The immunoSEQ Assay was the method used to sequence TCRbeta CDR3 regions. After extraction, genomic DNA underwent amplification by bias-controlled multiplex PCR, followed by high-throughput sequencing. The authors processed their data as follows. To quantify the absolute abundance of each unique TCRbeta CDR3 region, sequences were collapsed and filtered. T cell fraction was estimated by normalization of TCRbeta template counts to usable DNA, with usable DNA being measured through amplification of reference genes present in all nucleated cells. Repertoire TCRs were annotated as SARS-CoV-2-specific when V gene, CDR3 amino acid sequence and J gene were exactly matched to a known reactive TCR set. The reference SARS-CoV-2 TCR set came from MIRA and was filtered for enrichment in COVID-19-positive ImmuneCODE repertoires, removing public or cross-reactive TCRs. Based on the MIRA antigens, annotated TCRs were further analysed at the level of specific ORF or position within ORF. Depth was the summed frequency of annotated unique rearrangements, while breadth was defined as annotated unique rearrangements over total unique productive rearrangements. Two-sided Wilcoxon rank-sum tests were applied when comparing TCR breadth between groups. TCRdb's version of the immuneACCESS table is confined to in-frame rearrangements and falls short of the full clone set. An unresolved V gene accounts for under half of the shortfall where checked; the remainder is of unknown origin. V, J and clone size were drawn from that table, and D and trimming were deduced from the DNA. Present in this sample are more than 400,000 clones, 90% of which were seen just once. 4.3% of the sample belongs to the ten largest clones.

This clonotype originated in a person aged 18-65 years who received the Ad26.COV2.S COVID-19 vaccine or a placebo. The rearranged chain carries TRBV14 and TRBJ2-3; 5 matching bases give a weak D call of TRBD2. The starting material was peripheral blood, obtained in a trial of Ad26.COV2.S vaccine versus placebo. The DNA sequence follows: TGTGCCAGCAGCCAAGAAGGCGGGTCAGATACGCAGTATTTT. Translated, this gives CASSQEGGSDTQYF.